This TCR beta chain was obtained from a study of regulatory T cells in long-lasting Graves disease. As to time point: newly diagnosed GD, antithyroid drugs for less than 3 months. TCR sequences were obtained from RNA taken from PBMCs. In building TCR beta libraries, iRepertoire HTBI primers were used together with Arm-PCR of CDR3 regions. One entry per CDR3 protein results from TCRdb running MiXCR on the multiplex PCR reads. The sample records over 200,000 distinct CDR3 sequences, 15% to 20% being singletons. This clonotype came up many times. These same records also appear under a second study, on T cells in Graves' hyperthyroidism and ophthalmopathy. This second study notes: In simple terms, a model built on 13 V-J features told ophthalmopathy apart from stable hyperthyroidism.

This specimen consisted of peripheral blood mononuclear cells (PBMCs), obtained at new diagnosis, from a patient treated with antithyroid drugs. This TCR was sampled from a woman under 40 with Graves disease.

CDR3 bases: TGTGCCAGCAGCTTAGTAACAGGGTGGTCAACAGAATTCTTC. This sequence encodes CASSLVTGWSTEFF. The chain employs TRBV11-2 and TRBJ2-1, with a tentative D call TRBD1 (6 bases). The V gene's germline CDR1 is SGHAT and CDR2 FQNNGV. With 1 base removed from V and 16 bases from J, the gap between germline ends came to 20 bases. The CDR3 covers 14 residues.